Presented here are 20 T cell receptor beta chains from one specimen sequenced in a study of low-dose radiotherapy and immunotherapy resistance in tumors. Sample time point: after trial treatment. Treatment indicated: LDRT plus nivolumab, ipilimumab, low-dose cyclophosphamide and aspirin (RACIN trial). TRAV- and TRBV-specific primers primed first-strand cDNA, covering alpha and beta chains. With a constant-region primer and a V-primer adapter, TCRs were subjected to 15 to 25 PCR cycles of amplification. TCRdb passed the reads through MiXCR, listing each CDR3 protein once. The data show approximately 30,000 distinct CDR3 sequences, under 55% seen once. The source was PBMCs, collected after low-dose radiotherapy plus immunotherapy. The source is a male donor with gallbladder cancer.

The table lists this clonotype with many counts. The chain couples TRBV7-9 to TRBJ2-7; TRBD1 aligns across 11 bases. The V gene end was trimmed by 5 bases and the J gene end by 3 bases; junction bases not matched to a gene: 3. The CDR3 totals 14 residues. Germline CDR1 reads SEHNR; CDR2 reads FQNEAQ (reference sequence). The DNA of the CDR3 is TGTGCCAGCAGCCCCGGGACAGGGGGCTACGAGCAGTACTTC. Its translation is CASSPGTGGYEQYF.

This chain links TRBV5-8 with TRBJ2-3; either TRBD1 or TRBD2 may supply D (6 bases each). Per germline, CDR1 SGHTS and CDR2 YDEGEE. With 0 bases removed from V and 1 base from J, the gap between germline ends came to 9 bases. The CDR3 runs 15 residues. The CDR3 region has the DNA TGTGCCAGCAGCTTGGACGGGGGCGGCACAGATACGCAGTATTTT. The encoded protein is CASSLDGGGTDTQYF.

This chain joins TRBV12-3 or TRBV12-4 and TRBJ2-7; TRBD1 matches at 7 bases. This CDR3 comprises 16 residues. With V trimmed by 5 bases and J by 3 bases, 13 bases remained unmatched. CDR3 region: CASSPRDRDSLYEQYF. CDR3 bases: TGTGCCAGCAGTCCTCGGGACCGGGACAGCCTCTACGAGCAGTACTTC.

The chain is built from TRBV11-3 and TRBJ2-7, with 8 bases lining up with TRBD1. The germline V gene has CDR1 SGHNT and CDR2 YENEEA. CDR3 length: 12 residues. V shed 6 bases and J 6 bases; nucleotides not matched to a gene: 4. The CDR3 is CASSYTGGEQYF. CDR3 DNA: TGTGCCAGCAGTTATACAGGGGGCGAGCAGTACTTC.

At least ten counts were recorded for this clonotype. The chain joins TRBV11-2 to TRBJ1-3; D not resolved. Trimming left V 1 base short and J 0 bases short, with 10 bases between. The CDR3 consists of 16 residues. Germline CDR1 and CDR2: SGHAT and FQNNGV. In DNA form, the CDR3 reads TGTGCCAGCAGCTTAGGTGGAGGCCTCTCTGGAAACACCATATATTTT. Protein sequence: CASSLGGGLSGNTIYF.

This clonotype was found once. This chain links TRBV3-1 with TRBJ2-3; 7 nucleotides line up with TRBD2. Germline V lookup: CDR1 LGHDT, CDR2 YNNKEL (reference sequence). This CDR3 is built from 12 residues. J lost 1 base, V lost 8 bases, and 0 bases had no gene match. The CDR3 coding sequence is TGTGCCAGCGGGGGGGGCACAGATACGCAGTATTTT. This sequence encodes CASGGGTDTQYF.

This clonotype has ten or more counts. V is TRBV5-1 and J is TRBJ2-3; 13 bases map to TRBD2. The CDR3 is 14 amino acids. CDR1 and CDR2 from the germline V gene are SGHRS and YFSETQ. V shed 9 bases and J 4 bases; nucleotides not matched to a gene: 5. CDR3 sequence: CANRTSGSPDTQYF. The CDR3 region has the DNA TGCGCCAATAGGACTAGCGGGAGCCCAGATACGCAGTATTTT. Filled out from reference TRBV5-1 and TRBJ2-3, the complete variable domain reads KAGVTQTPRYLIKTRGQQVTLSCSPISGHRSVSWYQQTPGQGLQFLFEYFSETQRNKGNFPGRFSGRQFSNSRSEMNVSTLELGDSALYLCANRTSGSPDTQYFGPGTRLTVL.

The V and J genes are TRBV20-1 and TRBJ1-5; D is ambiguous. The CDR3 loop spans 15 amino acids. The V end lost 6 bases, the J end lost 6 bases, and 21 bases lay between the germline ends. CDR1 and CDR2 (germline): DFQATT, SNEGSKA (reference sequence). CDR3 bases: TGCAGTGCCGTACCTTTCGAGGCCCAAAGTCAGCCCCAGCATTTT. Amino acid sequence: CSAVPFEAQSQPQHF.

This clonotype rates as medium-sized (0.01 to 0.1%). The chain is built from TRBV11-2 and TRBJ2-1; no clear D. CDR3 length: 14 amino acids. Trimming shortened V by 0 bases and J by 9 bases, and 12 bases separated the two germline ends. Germline CDR1 SGHAT, CDR2 FQNNGV. The CDR3 DNA follows: TGTGCCAGCAGCTTAGATTGGCTAGTTGGTGAGCAGTTCTTC. Amino acid sequence: CASSLDWLVGEQFF. The full variable domain, in which reference TRBV11-2 and TRBJ2-1 provide the parts outside the CDR3, is EAGVAQSPRYKIIEKRQSVAFWCNPISGHATLYWYQQILGQGPKLLIQFQNNGVVDDSQLPKDRFSAERLKGVDSTLKIQPAKLEDSAVYLCASSLDWLVGEQFFGPGTRLTVL.

This clonotype was seen ten or more times. CDR3 protein: CASSQEVEGHGELFF. CDR3 sequence (DNA): TGCGCCAGCAGCCAAGAGGTAGAGGGTCACGGGGAGCTGTTTTTT. This chain connects TRBV4-1 to TRBJ2-2, with D tentatively TRBD2 (5 bases). CDR3 length: 15 residues. Germline V lookup: CDR1 MGHRA, CDR2 YSYEKL. V was shortened by 0 bases and J by 7 bases, with 12 bases between the two germline ends.

The chain joins TRBV5-6 to TRBJ2-7; D not resolved. Trimming left V 1 base short and J 3 bases short, with 5 bases between. Germline values: CDR1 SGHDT, CDR2 YYEEEE. The CDR3 is 12 residues long. CDR3 amino acids: CASSLIGYEQYF. The CDR3 DNA follows: TGTGCCAGCAGCTTGATTGGCTACGAGCAGTACTTC.

This sequence joins TRBV14 and TRBJ1-3, with D hard to call. The V end was cut by 1 base, the J end by 6 bases, with 7 bases between. This CDR3 has 13 amino acids. Germline V gene lookup returns CDR1 SGHDN and CDR2 FVKESK. The CDR3 region is CASSQVRQNTIYF. CDR3 coding DNA: TGTGCCAGCAGCCAAGTTCGCCAAAACACCATATATTTT.

The chain couples TRBV20-1 to TRBJ2-5; D call uncertain. CDR1 DFQATT and CDR2 SNEGSKA come from the germline V gene (reference sequence). CDR3 size: 11 residues. V was cut by 0 bases and J by 5 bases, with 4 bases left in between. The chain's CDR3 is CSARESETQYF. In nucleotides, the CDR3 is TGCAGTGCTAGAGAATCTGAGACCCAGTACTTC.

The chain is built from TRBV29-1 and TRBJ2-3, with D possibly being TRBD2 (7 bases). CDR1 SQVTM and CDR2 ANQGSEA come from the germline V gene. Trimming stripped 7 bases from V and 2 bases from J, with 22 bases between. The CDR3 spans 16 residues. The CDR3, as DNA: TGCAGCGGGAGGGCGGGGGCTCTATCCTCCACAGATACGCAGTATTTT. Protein sequence: CSGRAGALSSTDTQYF.

About this clonotype itself: A far larger clone is one base from this, pointing to a likely read error. The J gene is TRBJ2-7, the V gene TRBV27; TRBD2 is a possible D gene (6 bases). CDR3 length: 15 residues. CDR1 and CDR2 (germline): MNHEY, SMNVEV (reference sequence). The CDR3 bases are TGTACCAGCAGTCCAATCGGGGGAGGCTCCTACGAGCAGTACTTC. This translates into CTSSPIGGGSYEQYF.

The V gene is TRBV28, the J gene TRBJ2-2; D uncertain. Germline CDR1 is MDHEN and CDR2 is SYDVKM. The CDR3 contains 12 residues. V lost 3 bases and J 5 bases, leaving 4 bases between the germline ends. This CDR3 is CASSLGTGELFF. DNA of the CDR3: TGTGCCAGCAGTTTGGGTACCGGGGAGCTGTTTTTT. The complete variable domain, with remaining parts taken from reference TRBV28 and TRBJ2-2, reads DVKVTQSSRYLVKRTGEKVFLECVQDMDHENMFWYRQDPGLGLRLIYFSYDVKMKEKGDIPEGYSVSREKKERFSLILESASTNQTSMYLCASSLGTGELFFGEGSRLTVL.

The genes are TRBV4-1 and TRBJ1-1; D is possibly TRBD1 (5 bases). This CDR3 is 13 amino acids long. Trimming pared 1 base from V and 6 bases from J, leaving 9 bases between. Germline V CDR1 and CDR2: MGHRA, YSYEKL. The CDR3 region is CASSQGGGPEAFF. The CDR3 nucleotides are TGCGCCAGCAGCCAAGGGGGGGGACCTGAAGCTTTCTTT.

As to this clonotype: A far larger clone is a single base away, which makes a read error likely. V and J are TRBV6-2 or TRBV6-3 and TRBJ2-7, with 11 bases lining up with TRBD1. The germline V gene has CDR1 MNHEY and CDR2 SVGEGT. The V and J ends lost 5 bases and 7 bases, in that order; junction bases with no gene match: 13. The CDR3 runs to 16 residues. CDR3 bases: TGTGCCAGCAGTCCCGAAGGACAGGGGGCCTACAATGAGCAGTACTTC. The encoded protein is CASSPEGQGAYNEQYF.

This clonotype is deemed medium-sized. Here the CDR3 reads CASSLVSSGRATDTQYF. DNA for the CDR3: TGCGCCAGCAGCTTGGTGTCTAGCGGGAGGGCCACAGATACGCAGTATTTT. This chain links TRBV5-1 with TRBJ2-3; 12 nucleotides align to TRBD2. The CDR3 is 17 amino acids. The trim removed 0 bases at V and 2 bases at J, leaving 4 bases unmatched. The germline gives CDR1 SGHRS, CDR2 YFSETQ. Together with reference TRBV5-1 and TRBJ2-3, the CDR3 gives the full variable domain: KAGVTQTPRYLIKTRGQQVTLSCSPISGHRSVSWYQQTPGQGLQFLFEYFSETQRNKGNFPGRFSGRQFSNSRSEMNVSTLELGDSALYLCASSLVSSGRATDTQYFGPGTRLTVL.

This clonotype was observed at least ten times. This chain joins TRBV27 and TRBJ2-3, with D perhaps matching TRBD1 (6 bases). Trimming pared 4 bases from V and 2 bases from J, leaving 10 bases between. CDR1 is MNHEY and CDR2 is SMNVEV in the germline V gene (reference sequence). This CDR3 region has 14 residues. Here the CDR3 DNA reads TGTGCCAGCAGTTACAGGGCTTACACAGATACGCAGTATTTT. It codes for CASSYRAYTDTQYF.